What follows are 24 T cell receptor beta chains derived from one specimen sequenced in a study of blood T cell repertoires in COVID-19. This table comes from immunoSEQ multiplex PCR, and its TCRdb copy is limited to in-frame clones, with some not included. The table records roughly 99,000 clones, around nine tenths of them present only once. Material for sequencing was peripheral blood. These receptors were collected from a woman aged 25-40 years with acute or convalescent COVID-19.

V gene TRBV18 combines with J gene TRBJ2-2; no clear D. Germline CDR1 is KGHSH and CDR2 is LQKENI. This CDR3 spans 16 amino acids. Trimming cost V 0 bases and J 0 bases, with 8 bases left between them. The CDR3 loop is CASSPPAPTNTGELFF. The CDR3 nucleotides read TGTGCCAGCTCACCACCGGCTCCGACGAACACCGGGGAGCTGTTTTTT.

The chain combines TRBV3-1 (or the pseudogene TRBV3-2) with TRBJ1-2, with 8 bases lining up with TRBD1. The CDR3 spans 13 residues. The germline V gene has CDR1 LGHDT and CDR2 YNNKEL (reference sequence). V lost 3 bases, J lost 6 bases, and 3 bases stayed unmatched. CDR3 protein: CASSHRTGHGYTF. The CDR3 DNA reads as TGTGCCAGCAGCCACAGGACAGGGCATGGCTACACCTTC.

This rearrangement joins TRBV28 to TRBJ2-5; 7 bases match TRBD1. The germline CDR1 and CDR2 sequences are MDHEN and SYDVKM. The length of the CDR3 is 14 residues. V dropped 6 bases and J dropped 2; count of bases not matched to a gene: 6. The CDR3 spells CASSLDRYQETQYF. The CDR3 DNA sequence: TGTGCCAGCAGCTTGGACAGGTATCAAGAGACCCAGTACTTC.

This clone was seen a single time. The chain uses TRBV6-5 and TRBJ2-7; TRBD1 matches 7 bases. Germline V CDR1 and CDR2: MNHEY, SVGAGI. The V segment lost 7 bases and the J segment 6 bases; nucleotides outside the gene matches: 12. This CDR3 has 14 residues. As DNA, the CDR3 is TGTGCCAGCACCCTCCGACAGGGAGTCGGCGAGCAGTACTTC. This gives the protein CASTLRQGVGEQYF.

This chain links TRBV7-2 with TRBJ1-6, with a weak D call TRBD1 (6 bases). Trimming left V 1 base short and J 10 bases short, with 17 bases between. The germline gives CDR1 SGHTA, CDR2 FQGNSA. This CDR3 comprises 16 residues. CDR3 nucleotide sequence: TGTGCCAGCAGCTTAGACGCCGGGACAATCGGATCACCCCTCCACTTT. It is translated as CASSLDAGTIGSPLHF.

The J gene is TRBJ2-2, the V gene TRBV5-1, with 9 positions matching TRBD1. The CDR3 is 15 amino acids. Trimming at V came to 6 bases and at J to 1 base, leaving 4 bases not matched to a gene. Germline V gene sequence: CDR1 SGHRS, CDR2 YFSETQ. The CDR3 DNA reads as TGCGCCAGCATGGGGGGACAGGGGAACACCGGGGAGCTGTTTTTT. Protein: CASMGGQGNTGELFF.

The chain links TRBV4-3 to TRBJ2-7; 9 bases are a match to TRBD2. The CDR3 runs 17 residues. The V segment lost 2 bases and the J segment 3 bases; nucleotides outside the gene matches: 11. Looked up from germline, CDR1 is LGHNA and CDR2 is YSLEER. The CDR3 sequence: CASSQTTLAGANYEQYF. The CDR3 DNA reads TGCGCCAGCAGCCAAACAACTTTAGCGGGAGCGAACTACGAGCAGTACTTC.

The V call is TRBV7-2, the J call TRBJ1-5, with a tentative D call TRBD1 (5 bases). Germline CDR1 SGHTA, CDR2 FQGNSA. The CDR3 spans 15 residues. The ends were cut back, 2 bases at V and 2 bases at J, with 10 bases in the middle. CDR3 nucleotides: TGTGCCAGCAGCTTATCCAGGGAAGGCAATCAGCCCCAGCATTTT. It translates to CASSLSREGNQPQHF.

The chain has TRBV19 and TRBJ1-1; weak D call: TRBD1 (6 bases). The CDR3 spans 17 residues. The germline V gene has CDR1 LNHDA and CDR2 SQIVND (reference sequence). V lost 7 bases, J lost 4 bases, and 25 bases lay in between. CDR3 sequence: CASKRVATDQGSTEAFF. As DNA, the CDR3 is TGTGCCAGTAAACGGGTCGCCACAGATCAGGGGAGCACTGAAGCTTTCTTT.

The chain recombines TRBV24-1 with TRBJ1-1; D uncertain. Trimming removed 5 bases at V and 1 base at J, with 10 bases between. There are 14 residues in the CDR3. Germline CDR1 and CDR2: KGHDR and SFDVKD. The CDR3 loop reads CATSAATGNTEAFF. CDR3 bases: TGTGCCACCAGTGCGGCGACGGGGAACACTGAAGCTTTCTTT.

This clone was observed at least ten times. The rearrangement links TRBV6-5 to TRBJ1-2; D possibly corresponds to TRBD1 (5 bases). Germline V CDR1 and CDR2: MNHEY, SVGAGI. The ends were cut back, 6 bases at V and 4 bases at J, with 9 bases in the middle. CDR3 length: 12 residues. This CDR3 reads CASRQGTYGYTF. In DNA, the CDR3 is TGTGCCAGCAGGCAGGGCACCTATGGCTACACCTTC.

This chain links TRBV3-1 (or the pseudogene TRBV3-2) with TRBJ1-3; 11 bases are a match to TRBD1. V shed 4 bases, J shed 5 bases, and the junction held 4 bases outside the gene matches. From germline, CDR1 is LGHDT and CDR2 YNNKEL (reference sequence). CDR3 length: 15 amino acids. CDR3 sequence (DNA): TGTGCCAGCAGCCCCCAGGACAGGGGGCGAAACACCATATATTTT. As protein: CASSPQDRGRNTIYF.

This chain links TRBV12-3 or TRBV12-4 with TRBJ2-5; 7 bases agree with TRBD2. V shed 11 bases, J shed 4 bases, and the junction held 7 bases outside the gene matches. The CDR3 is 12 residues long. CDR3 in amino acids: CASQWGGETQYF. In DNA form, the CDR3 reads TGTGCCTCACAGTGGGGGGGAGAGACCCAGTACTTC.

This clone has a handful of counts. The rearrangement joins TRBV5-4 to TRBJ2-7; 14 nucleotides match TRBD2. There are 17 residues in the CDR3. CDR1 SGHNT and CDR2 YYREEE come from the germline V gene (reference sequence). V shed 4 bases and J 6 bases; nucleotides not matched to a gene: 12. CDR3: CASSGGTSGRGLFEQYF. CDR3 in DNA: TGTGCCAGCAGCGGGGGGACTAGCGGGAGAGGATTATTCGAGCAGTACTTC.

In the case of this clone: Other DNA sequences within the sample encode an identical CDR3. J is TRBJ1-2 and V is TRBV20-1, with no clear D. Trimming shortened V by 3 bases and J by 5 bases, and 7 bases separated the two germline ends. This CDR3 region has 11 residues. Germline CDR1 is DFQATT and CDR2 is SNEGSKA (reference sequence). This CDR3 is CSARGLYGYTF. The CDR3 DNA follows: TGCAGTGCTAGGGGCCTATATGGCTACACCTTC.

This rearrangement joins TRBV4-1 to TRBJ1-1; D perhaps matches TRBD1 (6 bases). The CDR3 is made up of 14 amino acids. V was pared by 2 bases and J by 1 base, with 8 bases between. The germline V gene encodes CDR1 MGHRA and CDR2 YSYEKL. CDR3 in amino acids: CASSQRGGNTEAFF. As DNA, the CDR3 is TGCGCCAGCAGCCAAAGAGGGGGGAACACTGAAGCTTTCTTT.

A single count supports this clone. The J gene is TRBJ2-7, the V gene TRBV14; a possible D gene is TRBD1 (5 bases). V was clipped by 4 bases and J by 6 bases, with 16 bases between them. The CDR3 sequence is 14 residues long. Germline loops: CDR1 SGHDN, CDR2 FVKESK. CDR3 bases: TGTGCCAGCAGCCGGCAGGGCCTACTGGGCGAGCAGTACTTC. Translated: CASSRQGLLGEQYF.

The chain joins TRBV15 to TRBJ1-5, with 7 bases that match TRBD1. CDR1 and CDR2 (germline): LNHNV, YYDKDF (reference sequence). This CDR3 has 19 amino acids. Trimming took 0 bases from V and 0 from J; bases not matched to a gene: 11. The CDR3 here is CATSRDVGQAEYSNQPQHF. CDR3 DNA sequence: TGTGCCACCAGCAGAGATGTCGGACAGGCAGAATATAGCAATCAGCCCCAGCATTTT.

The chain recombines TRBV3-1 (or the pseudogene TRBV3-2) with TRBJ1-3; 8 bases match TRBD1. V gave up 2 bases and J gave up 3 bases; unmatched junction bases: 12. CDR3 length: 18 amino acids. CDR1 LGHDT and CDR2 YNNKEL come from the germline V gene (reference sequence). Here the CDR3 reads CASSQPIGRGPNGNTIYF. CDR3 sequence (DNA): TGTGCCAGCAGCCAACCCATCGGCAGGGGGCCAAATGGAAACACCATATATTTT.

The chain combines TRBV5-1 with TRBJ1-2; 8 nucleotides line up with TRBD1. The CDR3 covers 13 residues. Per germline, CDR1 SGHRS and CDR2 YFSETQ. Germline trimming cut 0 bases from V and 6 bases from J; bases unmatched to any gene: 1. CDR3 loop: CASSLGQGNGYTF. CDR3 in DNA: TGCGCCAGCAGCTTGGGACAGGGGAATGGCTACACCTTC.

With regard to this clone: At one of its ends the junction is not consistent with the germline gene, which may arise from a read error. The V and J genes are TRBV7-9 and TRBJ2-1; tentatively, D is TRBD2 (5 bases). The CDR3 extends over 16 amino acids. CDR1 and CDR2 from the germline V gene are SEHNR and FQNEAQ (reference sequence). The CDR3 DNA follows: TGTGCCAGCAGCGTAGCCACACGGGGATCTTCGAATGAGCAGTTCTTC. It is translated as CASSVATRGSSNEQFF.

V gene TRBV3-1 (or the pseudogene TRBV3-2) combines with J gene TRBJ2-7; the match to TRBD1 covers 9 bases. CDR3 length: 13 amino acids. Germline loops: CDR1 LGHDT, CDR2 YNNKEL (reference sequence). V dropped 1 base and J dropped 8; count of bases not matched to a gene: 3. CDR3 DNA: TGTGCCAGCAGCCAAGGGACAGGGGTACAGCAGTACTTC. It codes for CASSQGTGVQQYF.

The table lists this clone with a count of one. The CDR3 DNA sequence: TGTGCCAGCACCAAAAGCGGGAGGTCCTACAATGAGCAGTTCTTC. The encoded protein is CASTKSGRSYNEQFF. The chain couples TRBV27 to TRBJ2-1, with 9 bases identical to TRBD2. CDR1 and CDR2 (germline): MNHEY, SMNVEV (reference sequence). The J segment lost 1 base and the V segment lost 7 bases, leaving 5 bases of the junction unmatched. The CDR3 runs to 15 residues.

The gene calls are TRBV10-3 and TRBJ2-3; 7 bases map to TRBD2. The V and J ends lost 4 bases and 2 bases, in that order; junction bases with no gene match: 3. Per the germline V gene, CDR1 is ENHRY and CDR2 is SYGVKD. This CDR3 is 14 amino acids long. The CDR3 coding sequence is TGTGCCATCAGTGGGCTAGCGGTCACAGATACGCAGTATTTT. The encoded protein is CAISGLAVTDTQYF.